These T cell receptor beta chains were read from a single sample in a study of OX40 agonist ivuxolimab in advanced cancers. Repertoires were generated with immunoSEQ multiplex PCR, while TCRdb's copy carries only in-frame clones and drops some. The sample records around 67,000 clones, roughly four fifths being singletons. The sequencing here drew on CD4+ or CD8+ T cells sorted from blood, taken in a trial of the OX40 agonist ivuxolimab. These receptor sequences come from an adult with an advanced solid tumor such as melanoma, head and neck, liver or kidney cancer. The CDR3 runs from the conserved cysteine through the conserved F or W. The D gene is left open where the match is weak. Part of the rows lack a size; the others show once, few, many or a class for expanded clones.

CDR3 DNA	CDR3 protein	J gene	clone size	V gene	D gene
TGTGCCAGCAGCTTGGCCGTTAATGAAAAACTGTTTTTT	CASSLAVNEKLFF	TRBJ1-4	few	TRBV5-4	.
TGTGCCAGTAGTATTGGGACAGGGGGCCTTCGAGGCTACACCTTC	CASSIGTGGLRGYTF	TRBJ1-2	.	TRBV19	TRBD1
TGTGCCAGCAGCCCGTCTGGAGGGAGGGACATTCAGTACTTC	CASSPSGGRDIQYF	TRBJ2-4	few	TRBV5-6	TRBD2
TGTGCCAGCAGTGAGATCACCCCCCTAGGACCTTTT	CASSEITPLGPF	TRBJ2-3	.	TRBV2	.
TGCGCCAGCAGCTTGGCGGGTGGGAAAGAGACCCAGTACTTC	CASSLAGGKETQYF	TRBJ2-5	.	TRBV5-1	.
TGTGCCAGCAAGCCGGGACACCTGTCGTCACCCCTCCACTTT	CASKPGHLSSPLHF	TRBJ1-6	.	TRBV28	.
TGCGCCAGCACCCCGACAGGGGAGGCGAACACCATATATTTT	CASTPTGEANTIYF	TRBJ1-3	.	TRBV10-2	TRBD1
TGTGCCAGCAGCCAGGAGTTCTACAATGAGCAGTTCTTC	CASSQEFYNEQFF	TRBJ2-1	.	TRBV5-4	.
TGTGCCAGCAGGCTACAGGGCGGGACTGAAGCTTTCTTT	CASRLQGGTEAFF	TRBJ1-1	.	TRBV5-6	.
TGCGCCAGCAGCTTGGATCCAGGGAACGAGCAGTACTTC	CASSLDPGNEQYF	TRBJ2-7	.	TRBV5-1	.
TGCGCCAGCAGCCACGCCGGGACTAGACGGTACAATGAGCAGTTCTTC	CASSHAGTRRYNEQFF	TRBJ2-1	.	TRBV4-1	TRBD2
TGCGCCAGCAGCTTGGCTGCGGGAGCCCGCCACAATGAGCAGTTCTTC	CASSLAAGARHNEQFF	TRBJ2-1	once	TRBV5-1	TRBD2
TGTGCCAGCAGTGAGGGGGGGAATGAGCAGTTCTTC	CASSEGGNEQFF	TRBJ2-1	.	TRBV2	TRBD2
TGCAGTGCTAGTAGAGGGACTGAAGCTTTCTTT	CSASRGTEAFF	TRBJ1-1	.	TRBV20-1	.
TGTGCCAGCAGCTATGGGAAGTTCCAGGAACACACTGAAGCTTTCTTT	CASSYGKFQEHTEAFF	TRBJ1-1	.	TRBV7-9	.
TGTGCCAGCAGCTTAGCTCAGGGCAATGAGCAGTTCTTC	CASSLAQGNEQFF	TRBJ2-1	.	TRBV7-2	.
TGTGCCAGCAGTTACTCCCCCAGGGGTAGTGAGCAGTTCTTC	CASSYSPRGSEQFF	TRBJ2-1	.	TRBV6-5	.
TGTGCCAGTAGTTTGCCCCCCCGCAATGAGCAGTTCTTC	CASSLPPRNEQFF	TRBJ2-1	.	TRBV19	.
TGCGCCAGCAGCGCGACAGGGTGGGGTACAGATACGCAGTATTTT	CASSATGWGTDTQYF	TRBJ2-3	.	TRBV5-1	TRBD1
TGTGCCAGCAGCGCCGGACAGGGGAACTATGGCTACACCTTC	CASSAGQGNYGYTF	TRBJ1-2	.	TRBV7-9	TRBD1
TGTGCCAGCAGCGCCCGTGGGACCCTAGCGGGCTACAATGAGCAGTTCTTC	CASSARGTLAGYNEQFF	TRBJ2-1	.	TRBV7-6	TRBD2
TGTGCCAGCTCACCACAAGGCGGAGCCGGGACTCAGTTCTTC	CASSPQGGAGTQFF	TRBJ2-1	.	TRBV18	.
TGCGCCAGCAGCTTGTGGGGGACAGGGGATGGGGAGCAGTACTTC	CASSLWGTGDGEQYF	TRBJ2-7	.	TRBV5-1	TRBD1
TGTGCCAGCGAATCCGGCGCTGAAGCTTTCTTT	CASESGAEAFF	TRBJ1-1	.	TRBV2	.
TGTGCCAGCAGCTTAGTCATACAGGGGGCCACCGGGGAGCTGTTTTTT	CASSLVIQGATGELFF	TRBJ2-2	few	TRBV7-8	TRBD1
TGCGCCAGCAGCCACCTCCCTCCTTGGGACAGACTAGCCAAAAACATTCAGTACTTC	CASSHLPPWDRLAKNIQYF	TRBJ2-4	.	TRBV4-1	TRBD1
TGTGCCAGCAGTCAATTAGAAACAGGGAGTTCACCCCTCCACTTT	CASSQLETGSSPLHF	TRBJ1-6	.	TRBV6-6	.
TGTGCCAGCAGTTTATTAGGACGATGGGAAAAACTGTTTTTT	CASSLLGRWEKLFF	TRBJ1-4	.	TRBV28	.
TGTGCCAGCAGTGACCCGACAGTCAACGAGCAGTACTTC	CASSDPTVNEQYF	TRBJ2-7	.	TRBV6-1	.
TGTGCCAGCAGGGTCCGGGACAACTATGGCTACACCTTC	CASRVRDNYGYTF	TRBJ1-2	.	TRBV6-5	.
TGCGCCAGCAGCTACCCGGGAAAGCGGGGCTACGAGCAGTACTTC	CASSYPGKRGYEQYF	TRBJ2-7	.	TRBV4-1	TRBD2
TGTGCCAGCAGCACGGGTCCGAAAGAGACCCAGTACTTC	CASSTGPKETQYF	TRBJ2-5	.	TRBV11-2	.
TGTGCCAGCAGCGCCACAGATACGCAGTATTTT	CASSATDTQYF	TRBJ2-3	.	TRBV9	.
TGTGCCAGCAGCTACGGGACGCGCCCCTACGAGCAGTACTTC	CASSYGTRPYEQYF	TRBJ2-7	.	TRBV9	.
TGTGCCAGCAGTGGGGGGGATGATAGGTCGGGCTACACCTTC	CASSGGDDRSGYTF	TRBJ1-2	once	TRBV6-1	.
TGTGCCAGCTCCGATGCAAATACGCAGTATTTT	CASSDANTQYF	TRBJ2-3	.	TRBV6-5	.
TGCAGCGTGGCAGGGGGCGCCACTGAAGCTTTCTTT	CSVAGGATEAFF	TRBJ1-1	.	TRBV29-1	TRBD1
TGTGCCAGCAGTACCCGGGTGGGGATCACAGAGACCCAGTACTTC	CASSTRVGITETQYF	TRBJ2-5	.	TRBV2	.
TGTGCCAGCAGCGTGTTACGGAGTAACTATGGCTACACCTTC	CASSVLRSNYGYTF	TRBJ1-2	.	TRBV9	.
TGCGCCAGCAGCTCGGGACTAGCGGATTACAATGAGCAGTTCTTC	CASSSGLADYNEQFF	TRBJ2-1	.	TRBV5-1	TRBD2
TGTGCCTGGAGTCGGACTAGCGGGACGGCGCGGGGGCAGTACTTC	CAWSRTSGTARGQYF	TRBJ2-7	.	TRBV30	TRBD2
TGCGCCAGCAGCCAACTCCCAGGACAGGGGAAGCATTTT	CASSQLPGQGKHF	TRBJ1-5	.	TRBV4-1	TRBD1
TGTGCCAGCAGCAAAGACAGCCACGAGCAGTACTTC	CASSKDSHEQYF	TRBJ2-7	.	TRBV4-2	.
TGTGCCATCAGTGAGAAGGGTTACGAGCAGTACTTC	CAISEKGYEQYF	TRBJ2-7	.	TRBV10-3	.
TGTGCCTGGAGTCTGGACAGGAGATGCGAGCAGTACTTC	CAWSLDRRCEQYF	TRBJ2-7	.	TRBV30	TRBD1
TGTGCCAGCAGTTACTCGTCAGGGTGGACTGAAGCTTTCTTT	CASSYSSGWTEAFF	TRBJ1-1	.	TRBV6-5	.
TGTGCCAGTAGTATAGAGTTGGGCAGGAATCAGCCCCAGCATTTT	CASSIELGRNQPQHF	TRBJ1-5	once	TRBV19	.
TGTGCCAGCAGTTTTCGGGGAGGATCTAGCGATGAGCAGTTCTTC	CASSFRGGSSDEQFF	TRBJ2-1	.	TRBV6-5	.
TGCGCCAGCAGCGGCCAGATCTCTGGGGCCAACGTCCTGACTTTC	CASSGQISGANVLTF	TRBJ2-6	.	TRBV5-1	.
TGCGCCAGCAGTGCCTGGGAAGGGGACACTGAAGCTTTCTTT	CASSAWEGDTEAFF	TRBJ1-1	.	TRBV5-1	.